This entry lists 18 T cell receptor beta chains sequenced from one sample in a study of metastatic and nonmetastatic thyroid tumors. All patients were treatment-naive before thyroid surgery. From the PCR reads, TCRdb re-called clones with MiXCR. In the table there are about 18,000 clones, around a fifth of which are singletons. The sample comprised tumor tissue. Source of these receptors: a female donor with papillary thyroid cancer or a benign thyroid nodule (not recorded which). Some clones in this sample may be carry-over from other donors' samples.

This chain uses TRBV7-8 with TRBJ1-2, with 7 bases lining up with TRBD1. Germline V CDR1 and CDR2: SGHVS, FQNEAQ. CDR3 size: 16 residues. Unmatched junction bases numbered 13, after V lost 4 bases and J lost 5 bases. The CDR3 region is CASSSTTTGARYGYTF. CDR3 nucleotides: TGTGCCAGCAGCTCAACGACAACAGGGGCGAGGTATGGCTACACCTTC.

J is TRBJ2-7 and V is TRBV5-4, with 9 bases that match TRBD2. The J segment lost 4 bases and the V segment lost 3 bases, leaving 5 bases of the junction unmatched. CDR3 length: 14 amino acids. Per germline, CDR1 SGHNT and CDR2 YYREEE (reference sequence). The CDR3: CASSSVAGAYEQYF. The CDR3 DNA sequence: TGTGCCAGCAGCTCAGTAGCGGGAGCTTACGAGCAGTACTTC. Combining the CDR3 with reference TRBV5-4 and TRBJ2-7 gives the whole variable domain ETGVTQSPTHLIKTRGQQVTLRCSSQSGHNTVSWYQQALGQGPQFIFQYYREEENGRGNFPPRFSGLQFPNYSSELNVNALELDDSALYLCASSSVAGAYEQYFGPGTRLTVT.

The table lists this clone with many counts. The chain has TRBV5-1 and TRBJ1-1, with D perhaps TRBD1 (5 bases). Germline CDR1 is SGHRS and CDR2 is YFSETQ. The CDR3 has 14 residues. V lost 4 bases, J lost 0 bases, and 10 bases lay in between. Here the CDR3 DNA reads TGCGCCAGCAGCCAGGGCCTTCTGAACACTGAAGCTTTCTTT. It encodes CASSQGLLNTEAFF.

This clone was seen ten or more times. As DNA, the CDR3 is TGTGCCAGCACTCTAAGCGGGCGAGGGGAGCAGTACTTC. It is translated as CASTLSGRGEQYF. The genes are TRBV28 and TRBJ2-7, with a tentative D call TRBD2 (6 bases). The V and J ends lost 7 bases and 7 bases respectively, with 17 bases between them. CDR1 is MDHEN and CDR2 is SYDVKM in the germline V gene. The length of the CDR3 is 13 residues.

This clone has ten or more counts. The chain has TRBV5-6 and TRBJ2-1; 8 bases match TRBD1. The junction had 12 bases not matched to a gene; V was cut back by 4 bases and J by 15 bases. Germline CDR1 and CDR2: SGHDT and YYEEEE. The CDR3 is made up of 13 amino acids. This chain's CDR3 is CASSPTAGQGRFF. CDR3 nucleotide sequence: TGTGCCAGCAGCCCAACGGCCGGACAGGGACGGTTCTTC.

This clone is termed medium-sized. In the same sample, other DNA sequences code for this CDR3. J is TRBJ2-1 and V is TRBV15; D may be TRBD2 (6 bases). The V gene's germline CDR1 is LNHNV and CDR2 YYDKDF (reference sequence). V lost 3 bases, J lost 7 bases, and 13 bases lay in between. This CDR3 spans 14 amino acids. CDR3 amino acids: CATSRVSGGNEQFF. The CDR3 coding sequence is TGTGCCACCAGCAGGGTCTCTGGAGGGAATGAGCAGTTCTTC.

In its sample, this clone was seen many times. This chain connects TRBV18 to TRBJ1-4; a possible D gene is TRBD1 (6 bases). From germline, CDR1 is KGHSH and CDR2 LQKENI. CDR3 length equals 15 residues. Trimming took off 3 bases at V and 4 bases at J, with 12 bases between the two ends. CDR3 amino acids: CASSPHGGLNEKLFF. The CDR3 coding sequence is TGTGCCAGCTCACCCCACGGGGGCCTTAATGAAAAACTGTTTTTT.

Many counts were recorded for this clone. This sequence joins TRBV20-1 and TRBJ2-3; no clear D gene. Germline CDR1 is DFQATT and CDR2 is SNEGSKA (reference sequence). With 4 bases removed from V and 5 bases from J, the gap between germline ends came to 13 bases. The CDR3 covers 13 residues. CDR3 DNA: TGCAGTGCTAATACTGACCTCGGAGATACGCAGTATTTT. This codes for CSANTDLGDTQYF.

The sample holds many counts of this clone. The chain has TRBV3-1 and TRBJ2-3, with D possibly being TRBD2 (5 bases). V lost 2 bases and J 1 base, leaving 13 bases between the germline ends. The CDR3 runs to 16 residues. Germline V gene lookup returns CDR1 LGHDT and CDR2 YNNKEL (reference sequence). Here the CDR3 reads CASSQNLAKRTDTQYF. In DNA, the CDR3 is TGTGCCAGCAGCCAAAACTTAGCGAAACGCACAGATACGCAGTATTTT.

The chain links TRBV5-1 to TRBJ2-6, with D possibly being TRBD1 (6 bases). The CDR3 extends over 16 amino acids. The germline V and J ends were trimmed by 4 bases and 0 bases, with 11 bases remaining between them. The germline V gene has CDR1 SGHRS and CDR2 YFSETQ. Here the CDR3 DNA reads TGCGCCAGCAGCCCCCGGGACAACTCTGGGGCCAACGTCCTGACTTTC. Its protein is CASSPRDNSGANVLTF.

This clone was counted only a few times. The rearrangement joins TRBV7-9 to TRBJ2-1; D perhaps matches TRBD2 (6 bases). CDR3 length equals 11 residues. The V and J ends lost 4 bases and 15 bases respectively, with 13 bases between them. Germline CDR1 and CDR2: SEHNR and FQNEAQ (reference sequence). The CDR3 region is CASSSSSETFF. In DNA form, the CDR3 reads TGTGCCAGCAGCTCTTCTAGCGAGACGTTCTTC.

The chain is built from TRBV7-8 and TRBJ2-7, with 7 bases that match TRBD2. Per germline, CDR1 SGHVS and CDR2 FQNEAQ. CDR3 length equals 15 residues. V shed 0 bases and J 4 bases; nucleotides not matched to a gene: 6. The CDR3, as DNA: TGTGCCAGCAGCTTAGCGCGGGAGTTATCTTACGAGCAGTACTTC. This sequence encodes CASSLARELSYEQYF.

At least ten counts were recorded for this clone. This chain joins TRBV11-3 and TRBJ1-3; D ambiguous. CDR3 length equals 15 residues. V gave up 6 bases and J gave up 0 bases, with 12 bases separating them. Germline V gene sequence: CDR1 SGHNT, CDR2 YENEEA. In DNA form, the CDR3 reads TGTGCCAGCAGTCAAGAACGGTTCTCTGGAAACACCATATATTTT. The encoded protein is CASSQERFSGNTIYF. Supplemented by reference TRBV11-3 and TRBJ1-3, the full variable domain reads EAGVVQSPRYKIIEKKQPVAFWCNPISGHNTLYWYLQNLGQGPELLIRYENEEAVDDSQLPKDRFSAERLKGVDSTLKIQPAELGDSAVYLCASSQERFSGNTIYFGEGSWLTVV.

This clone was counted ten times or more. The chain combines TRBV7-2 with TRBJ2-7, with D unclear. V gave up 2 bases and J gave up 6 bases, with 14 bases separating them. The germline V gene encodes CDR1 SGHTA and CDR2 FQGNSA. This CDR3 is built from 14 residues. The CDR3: CASSLSTALFEQYF. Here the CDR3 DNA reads TGTGCCAGCAGCTTAAGCACTGCGTTGTTCGAGCAGTACTTC.

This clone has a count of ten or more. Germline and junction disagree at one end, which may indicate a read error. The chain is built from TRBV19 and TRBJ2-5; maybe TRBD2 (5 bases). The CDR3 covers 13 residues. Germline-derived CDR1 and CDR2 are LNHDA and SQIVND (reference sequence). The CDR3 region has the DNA TGTGCCAGTAGTACCCAGCGGCGCGAGACCCAGCACTTC. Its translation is CASSTQRRETQHF.

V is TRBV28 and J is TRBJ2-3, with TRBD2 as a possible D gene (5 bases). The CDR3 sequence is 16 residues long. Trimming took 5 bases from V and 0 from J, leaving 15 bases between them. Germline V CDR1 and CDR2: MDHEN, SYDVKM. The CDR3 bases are TGTGCCAGCAGTCCTGTGCGGGCGTTCAGCACAGATACGCAGTATTTT. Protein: CASSPVRAFSTDTQYF.

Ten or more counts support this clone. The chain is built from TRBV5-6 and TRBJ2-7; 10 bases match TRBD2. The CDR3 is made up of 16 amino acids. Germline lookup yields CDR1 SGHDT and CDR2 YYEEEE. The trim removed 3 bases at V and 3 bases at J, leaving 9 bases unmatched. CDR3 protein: CASSSTSSGSRYEQYF. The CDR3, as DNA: TGTGCCAGCAGCTCCACTTCTAGCGGGAGTCGCTACGAGCAGTACTTC.

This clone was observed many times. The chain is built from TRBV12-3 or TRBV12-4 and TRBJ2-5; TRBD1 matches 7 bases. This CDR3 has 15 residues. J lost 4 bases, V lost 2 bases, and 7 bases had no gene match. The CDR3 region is CASSLRVEGAETQYF. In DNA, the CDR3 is TGTGCCAGCAGTTTAAGGGTAGAGGGGGCAGAGACCCAGTACTTC.